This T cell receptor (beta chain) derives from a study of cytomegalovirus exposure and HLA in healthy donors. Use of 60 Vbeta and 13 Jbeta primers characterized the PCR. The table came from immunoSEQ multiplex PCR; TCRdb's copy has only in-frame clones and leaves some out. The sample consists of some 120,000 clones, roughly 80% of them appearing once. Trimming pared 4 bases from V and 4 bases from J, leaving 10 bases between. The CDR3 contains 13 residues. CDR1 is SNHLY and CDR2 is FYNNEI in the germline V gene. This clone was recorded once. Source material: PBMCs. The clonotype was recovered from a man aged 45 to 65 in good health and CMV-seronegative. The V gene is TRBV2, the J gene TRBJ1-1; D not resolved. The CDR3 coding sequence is TGTGCCAGCAGTGTAAACTGGAGCACTGAAGCTTTCTTT. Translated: CASSVNWSTEAFF.